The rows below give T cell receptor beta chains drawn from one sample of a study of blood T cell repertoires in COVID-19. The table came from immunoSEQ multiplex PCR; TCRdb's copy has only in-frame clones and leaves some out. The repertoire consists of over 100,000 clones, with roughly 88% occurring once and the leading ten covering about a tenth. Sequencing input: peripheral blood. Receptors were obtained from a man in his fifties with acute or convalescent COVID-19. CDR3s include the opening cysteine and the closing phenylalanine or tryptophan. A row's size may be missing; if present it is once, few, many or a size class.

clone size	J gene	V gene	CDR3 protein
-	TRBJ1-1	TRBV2	CASTTTGSGPEAFF
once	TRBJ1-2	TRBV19	CASRTVYGYTF
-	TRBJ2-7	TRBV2	CASSDKRPFGSEQYF
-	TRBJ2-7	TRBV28	CASSHGGVTYEQYF
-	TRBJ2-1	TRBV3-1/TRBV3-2	CASSQDRAGGQFF
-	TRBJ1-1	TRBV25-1	CASSGHLNTEAFF
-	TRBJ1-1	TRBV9	CASSLSVGQGMSEAFF
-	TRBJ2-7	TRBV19	CASSIEGDRGLYEQYF
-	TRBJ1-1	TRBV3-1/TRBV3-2	CASSQDRGLKAFF
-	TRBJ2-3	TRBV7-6	CASSLETGGTDTQYF
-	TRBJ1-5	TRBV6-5	CASRSTGGNQPQHF
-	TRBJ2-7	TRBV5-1	CASSSGTAYEEQYF
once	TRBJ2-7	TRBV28	CASSTFSYEQYF
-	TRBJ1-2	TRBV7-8	CASSDPGQGPYGYTF
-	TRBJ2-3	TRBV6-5	CASKGLASTDTQYF
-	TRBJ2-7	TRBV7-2	CASSLVGTGAYEQYF
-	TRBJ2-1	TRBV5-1	CASSLQSIGYNEQFF
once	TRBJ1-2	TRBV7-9	CASSLTPNYGYTF
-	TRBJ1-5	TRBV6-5	CASSYSRYSNQPQHF
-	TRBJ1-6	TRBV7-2	CASSLRGINSPLHF
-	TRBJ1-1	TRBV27	CARTRAAEAFF
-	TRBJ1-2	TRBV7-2	CASTRNYGYTF
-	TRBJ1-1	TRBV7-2	CASSPTRENTEAFF
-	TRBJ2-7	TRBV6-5	CASSYLGVLSYEQYF
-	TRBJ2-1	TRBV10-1	CASSPSGLQVDEQFF
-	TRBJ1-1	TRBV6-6	CASSYDLTPNTEAFF
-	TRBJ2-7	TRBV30	CAWSRGWTEVYEQYF
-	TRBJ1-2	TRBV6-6	CASIRRDRAIGYTF
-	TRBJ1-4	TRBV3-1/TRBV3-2	CASSQADRINEKLFF
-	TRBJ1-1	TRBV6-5	CASNSPGGTAFF
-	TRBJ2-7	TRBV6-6	CASSYQTSAEQYF
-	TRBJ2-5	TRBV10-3	CASGVQETQYF
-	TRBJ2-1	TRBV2	CASSPLVMSYNEQFF
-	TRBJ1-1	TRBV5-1	CASSFRDTLNTEAFF
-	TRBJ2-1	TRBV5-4	CASSLSSGLYNEQFF
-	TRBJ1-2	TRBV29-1	CSVLKHQTVNLGGYTF
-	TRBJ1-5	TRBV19	CASSDRFNQPQHF
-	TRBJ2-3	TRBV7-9	CASSFFPTDTQYF
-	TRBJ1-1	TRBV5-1	CASSFLPGQVIEAFF
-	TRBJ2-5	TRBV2	CASSDLTRTGETQYF
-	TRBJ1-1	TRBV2	CASSGGRTFMNTEAFF
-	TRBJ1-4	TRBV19	CASTPVHQEKLFF
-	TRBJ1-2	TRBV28	CASSPRGAGNYGYTF
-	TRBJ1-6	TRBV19	CASSLLPAGENSPLHF
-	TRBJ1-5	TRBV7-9	CASSSSSFSQSLNQPQHF
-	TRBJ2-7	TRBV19	CATRPRTGYSEQYF
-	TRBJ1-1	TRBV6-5	CASSYSLANTEAFF
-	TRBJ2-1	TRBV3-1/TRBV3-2	CASGDTSYNEQFF
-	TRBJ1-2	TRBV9	CASSVDRGYGYTF
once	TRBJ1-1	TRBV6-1	CASSEAGGITEAFF
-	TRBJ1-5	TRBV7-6	CASTLNDRGNQPQHF
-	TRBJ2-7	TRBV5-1	CASRIFSGSSYEQYF
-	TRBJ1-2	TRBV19	CASSSDGGGNYGYTF
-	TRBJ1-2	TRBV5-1	CASSLGLVFNYGYTF
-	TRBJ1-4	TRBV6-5	CASSDQAGVTEKLFF